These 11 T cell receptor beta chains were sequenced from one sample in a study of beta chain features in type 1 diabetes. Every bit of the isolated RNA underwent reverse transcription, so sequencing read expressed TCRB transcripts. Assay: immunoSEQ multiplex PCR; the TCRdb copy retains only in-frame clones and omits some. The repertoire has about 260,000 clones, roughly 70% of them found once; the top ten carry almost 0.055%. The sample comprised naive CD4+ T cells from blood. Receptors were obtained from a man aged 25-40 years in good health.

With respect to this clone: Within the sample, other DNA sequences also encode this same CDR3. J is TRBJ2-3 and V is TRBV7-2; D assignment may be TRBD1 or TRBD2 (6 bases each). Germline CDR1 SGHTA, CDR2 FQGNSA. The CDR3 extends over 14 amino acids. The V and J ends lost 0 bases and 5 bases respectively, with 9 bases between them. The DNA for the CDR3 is TGTGCCAGCAGCTTAGCGGGGGGCGTAGATACGCAGTATTTT. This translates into CASSLAGGVDTQYF.

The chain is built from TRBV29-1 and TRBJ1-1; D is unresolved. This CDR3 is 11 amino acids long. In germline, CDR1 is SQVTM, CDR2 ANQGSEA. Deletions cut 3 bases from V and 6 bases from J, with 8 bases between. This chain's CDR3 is CSVEVRSEAFF. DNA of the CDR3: TGCAGCGTTGAGGTGAGGTCTGAAGCTTTCTTT.

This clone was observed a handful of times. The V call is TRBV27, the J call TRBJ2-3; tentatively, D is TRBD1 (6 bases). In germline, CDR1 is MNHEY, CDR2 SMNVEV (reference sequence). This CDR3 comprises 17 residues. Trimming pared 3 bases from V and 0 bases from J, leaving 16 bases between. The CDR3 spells CASSFRGLGASTDTQYF. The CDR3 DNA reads TGTGCCAGCAGTTTCCGAGGGCTGGGGGCGAGCACAGATACGCAGTATTTT.

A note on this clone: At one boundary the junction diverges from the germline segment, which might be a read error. In DNA form, the CDR3 reads TGTGCCAGCAGCCCGATTCACTCCGACGAGCAGTACTTC. Amino acids: CASSPIHSDEQYF. The gene calls are TRBV14 and TRBJ2-7; D ambiguous. The CDR3 has 13 residues. The germline V gene has CDR1 SGHDN and CDR2 FVKESK.

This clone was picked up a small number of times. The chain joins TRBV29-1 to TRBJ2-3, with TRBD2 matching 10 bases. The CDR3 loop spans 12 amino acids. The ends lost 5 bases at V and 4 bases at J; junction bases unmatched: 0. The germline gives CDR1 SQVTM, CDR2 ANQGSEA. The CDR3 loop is CSVTSGADTQYF. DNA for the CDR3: TGCAGCGTTACTAGCGGGGCAGATACGCAGTATTTT.

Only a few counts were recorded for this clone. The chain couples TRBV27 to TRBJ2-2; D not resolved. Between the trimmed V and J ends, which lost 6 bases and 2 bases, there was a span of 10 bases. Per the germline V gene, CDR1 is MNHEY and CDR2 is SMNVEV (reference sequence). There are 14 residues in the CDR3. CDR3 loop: CASRRRINTGELFF. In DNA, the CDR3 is TGTGCCAGCAGAAGACGGATTAACACCGGGGAGCTGTTTTTT.

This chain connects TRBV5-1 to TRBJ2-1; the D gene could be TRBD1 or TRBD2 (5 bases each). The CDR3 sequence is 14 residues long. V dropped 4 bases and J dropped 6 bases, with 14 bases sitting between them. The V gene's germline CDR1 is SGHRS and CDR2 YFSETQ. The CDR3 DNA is TGCGCCAGCAGCCCGGGGACGCCTCGCAATGAGCAGTTCTTC. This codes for CASSPGTPRNEQFF.

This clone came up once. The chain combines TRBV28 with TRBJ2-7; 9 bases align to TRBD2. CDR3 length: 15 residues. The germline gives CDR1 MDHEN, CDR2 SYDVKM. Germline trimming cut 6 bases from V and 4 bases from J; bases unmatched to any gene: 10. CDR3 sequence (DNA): TGTGCCAGCAGCTACGCCCGAGCGGGAGGATACGAGCAGTACTTC. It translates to CASSYARAGGYEQYF.

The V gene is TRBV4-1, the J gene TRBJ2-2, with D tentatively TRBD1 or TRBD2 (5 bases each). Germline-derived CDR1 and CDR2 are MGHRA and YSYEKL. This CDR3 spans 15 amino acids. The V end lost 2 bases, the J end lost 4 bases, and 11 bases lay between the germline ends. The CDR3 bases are TGCGCCAGCAGCCAAATCGGGACCACCACCGGGGAGCTGTTTTTT. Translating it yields CASSQIGTTTGELFF.

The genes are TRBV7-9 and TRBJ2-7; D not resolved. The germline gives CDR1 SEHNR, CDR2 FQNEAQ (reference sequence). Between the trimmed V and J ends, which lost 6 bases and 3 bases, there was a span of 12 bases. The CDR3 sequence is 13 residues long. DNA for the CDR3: TGTGCCAGCAGGCCCCCCGTCGACTACGAGCAGTACTTC. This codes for CASRPPVDYEQYF.

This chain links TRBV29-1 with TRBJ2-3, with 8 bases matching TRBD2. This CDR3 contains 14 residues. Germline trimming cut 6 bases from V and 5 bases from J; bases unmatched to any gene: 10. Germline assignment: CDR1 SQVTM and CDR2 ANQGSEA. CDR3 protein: CSVQPTSAGDTQYF. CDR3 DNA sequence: TGCAGCGTCCAACCGACTAGCGCGGGAGATACGCAGTATTTT.